One TCR beta chain is described in this entry. The antigen is unknown. The data stem from a study of T cells expressing NK-cell markers. About the study: The TCR beta repertoires originated in sorted CD3+CD56+NKG2C+, CD3+CD56+NKG2C- and CD3+CD56-NKG2C+ T cells.

This CDR3 is built from 13 residues. Germline CDR1 and CDR2: MNHEY and SMNVEV (reference sequence). A 5'RACE template switching approach incorporating UMIs was used to make TCR beta cDNA. Each CDR3 protein gets one entry in TCRdb, which reprocessed the 5' RACE reads and gives no DNA. The data include fewer than 550,000 distinct CDR3 sequences; the top ten clones carry under 1.5%. Study observations and caveats: A range of about 1.0-8% of CD8+ T cells consisted of dominant NKG2C+ clonotypes in more than five donors.

The TCR was taken from a woman aged 45-65 years in good health. Source material: blood T cells: a sorted CD56 or NKG2C T cell subset, CD4+ or CD8+ T cells, or bulk PBMC T cells (not recorded which). This chain joins TRBV27 and TRBJ2-5; as DNA is missing, the TRBD1 call by TCRdb cannot be tested. CDR3 sequence: CASRGTGGATQYF.